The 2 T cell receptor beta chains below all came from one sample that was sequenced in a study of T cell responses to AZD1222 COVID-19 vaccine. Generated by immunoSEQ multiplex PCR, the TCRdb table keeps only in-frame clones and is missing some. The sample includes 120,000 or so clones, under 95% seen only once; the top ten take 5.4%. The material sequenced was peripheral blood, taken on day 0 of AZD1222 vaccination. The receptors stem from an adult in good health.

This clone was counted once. The CDR3 spells CASSQGTTYEQYF. For the CDR3, the DNA is TGTGCCAGCAGTCAGGGCACGACCTACGAGCAGTACTTC. The V gene is TRBV9, the J gene TRBJ2-7; a possible D gene is TRBD1 (5 bases). The germline V gene has CDR1 SGDLS and CDR2 YYNGEE. The V and J ends lost 5 bases and 2 bases respectively, with 11 bases between them. This CDR3 spans 13 amino acids.

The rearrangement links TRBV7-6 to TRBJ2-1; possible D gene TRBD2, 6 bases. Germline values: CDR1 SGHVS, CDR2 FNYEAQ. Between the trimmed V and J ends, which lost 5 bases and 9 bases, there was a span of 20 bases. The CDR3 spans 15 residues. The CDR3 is CASSPAIRERGEQFF. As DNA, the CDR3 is TGTGCCAGCAGCCCGGCCATCCGGGAGAGGGGTGAGCAGTTCTTC. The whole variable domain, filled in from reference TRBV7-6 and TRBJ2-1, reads GAGVSQSPRYKVTKRGQDVALRCDPISGHVSLYWYRQALGQGPEFLTYFNYEAQQDKSGLPNDRFSAERPEGSISTLTIQRTEQRDSAMYRCASSPAIRERGEQFFGPGTRLTVL.